This T cell receptor (beta chain) was sequenced during a study of cytomegalovirus exposure and HLA in healthy donors. Study outcomes and limitations: Rare TCR sequences predominated, though certain public TCRs were found in many donors. Within an earlier analysis, most TCR beta V segments proved productive either about 90% or about 30% of the time. In a later analysis, V- and J-gene trimming of beta chains associated with a DCLRE1C missense variant, replicated independently.

In the case of this clone: Its antigen remains unknown.

Both 60 Vbeta primers and 13 Jbeta primers went into the PCR. In the authors' workflow: As a later analysis found, there were around 86 million unique TCR beta chains, of which roughly 11 million were shared. Assay used: immunoSEQ multiplex PCR; TCRdb lists only in-frame clones, some missing. V and J calls and clone size come straight from that table; D and trimming were deduced from the DNA. The table lists approximately 92,000 clones, 81% of them singletons. V shed 4 bases and J 7 bases; nucleotides not matched to a gene: 20. CDR3 size: 19 residues. Per germline, CDR1 MNHEY and CDR2 SMNVEV (reference sequence).

This TCR was recovered from a woman between 70 and 85 years old in good health and CMV-seropositive. The genes are TRBV27 and TRBJ2-1; 9 nucleotides line up with TRBD2. The sequencing input was PBMCs. This CDR3 is CASSSLSAGGSAKSNEQFF. DNA for the CDR3: TGTGCCAGCAGTTCGTTGTCAGCGGGAGGATCAGCAAAAAGTAATGAGCAGTTCTTC.